One T cell receptor (beta chain) is described in this entry. Its antigen is currently unknown. This sample is part of a study of monozygotic twins with inflammatory bowel disease. Study-level findings and limits: Researchers reported no repertoire similarity difference between concordant and discordant twins, possibly from limited power.

Skipping T cell sorting, the study isolated total RNA directly from whole blood. The CDR3 loop spans 13 amino acids. Per the germline V gene, CDR1 is SQVTM and CDR2 is ANQGSEA. TCRdb reanalyzed the 5' RACE reads and collapses them to one entry per CDR3 protein, without DNA. The sample has 110,000 to 150,000 distinct CDR3 sequences. The material sequenced was blood. The gene calls are TRBV29-1 and TRBJ2-7. This TCR derives from a human donor with ulcerative colitis or Crohn's disease, or a healthy co-twin of an affected twin (not recorded which). This CDR3 reads CSVAGTRSYEQYF.